The 13 T cell receptor beta chains below come from one sample, sequenced in a study of post-analysis software for immune sequencing data. Broader study findings: Controls showed lower frequencies than patients for roughly five TRBV segments, and TRBV5-6, TRBV5-1 and TRBV20-1 were among these.

For these TCRs, the target antigens are not known. Prepared TCR beta cDNA libraries contained unique molecular identifiers. TCRdb re-derived calls from the PCR reads in MiXCR, one entry per CDR3 protein. The sample lists about 560,000 distinct CDR3 sequences, around 40% occurring once. Sequencing was carried out using blood. These receptors were obtained from a girl aged 10 to 17 with multiple sclerosis.

A single count supports this clonotype. The gene calls are TRBV7-9 and TRBJ1-5; the match to TRBD1 covers 7 bases. Trimming took 6 bases from V and 1 from J; bases not matched to a gene: 3. Germline-derived CDR1 and CDR2 are SEHNR and FQNEAQ (reference sequence). The CDR3 contains 14 residues. The CDR3 DNA follows: TGTGCCAGCAGTGCGGGACAGAGCAATCAGCCCCAGCATTTT. This translates into CASSAGQSNQPQHF.

This clonotype showed up just a few times. The V gene is TRBV11-1, the J gene TRBJ2-1; tentative D call: TRBD1 (5 bases). Per the germline V gene, CDR1 is SGHAT and CDR2 is FQDESV (reference sequence). Trimming removed 3 bases at V and 10 bases at J, with 13 bases between. This CDR3 region has 13 residues. The CDR3: CASSFGHLNEQFF. CDR3 bases: TGTGCCAGCAGCTTCGGACACTTGAACGAGCAGTTCTTC.

The chain combines TRBV14 with TRBJ2-1; D is unresolved. Trimming removed 3 bases from V and 6 bases from J, with 9 bases in between. CDR1 SGHDN and CDR2 FVKESK come from the germline V gene. The CDR3 loop spans 13 amino acids. DNA of the CDR3: TGTGCCAGCAGCCATAACTGGGGCAATGAGCAGTTCTTC. This translates into CASSHNWGNEQFF. Based on the CDR3 plus reference TRBV14 and TRBJ2-1, the full variable domain is EAGVTQFPSHSVIEKGQTVTLRCDPISGHDNLYWYRRVMGKEIKFLLHFVKESKQDESGMPNNRFLAERTGGTYSTLKVQPAELEDSGVYFCASSHNWGNEQFFGPGTRLTVL.

The chain has TRBV6-1 and TRBJ1-2, with D unresolved. Trimming removed 7 bases from V and 7 bases from J, with 22 bases in between. This CDR3 spans 15 amino acids. Germline assignment: CDR1 MNHNS and CDR2 SASEGT. CDR3 coding DNA: TGTGCCAGCACCCTACGGGTCCTCGGATCTGGTGGCTACACCTTC. It encodes CASTLRVLGSGGYTF.

The chain combines TRBV12-3 or TRBV12-4 with TRBJ2-5; D may correspond to TRBD1 or TRBD2 (6 bases each). Trimming removed 7 bases at V and 0 bases at J, with 18 bases between. The CDR3 length is 16 residues. The CDR3 loop is CASTPGARMYQETQYF. DNA of the CDR3: TGTGCCAGCACCCCGGGGGCCAGGATGTACCAAGAGACCCAGTACTTC.

The DNA for the CDR3 is TGCAGTGCTAGGATATACTTCACAGATACGCAGTATTTT. This gives the protein CSARIYFTDTQYF. The V gene is TRBV20-1, the J gene TRBJ2-3, with D hard to call. The V end lost 3 bases, the J end lost 2 bases, and 9 bases lay between the germline ends. Germline lookup yields CDR1 DFQATT and CDR2 SNEGSKA (reference sequence). This CDR3 contains 13 residues.

This rearrangement joins TRBV27 to TRBJ1-5; possibly TRBD1 for D (5 bases). The germline V and J ends were trimmed by 2 bases and 7 bases, with 9 bases remaining between them. This CDR3 spans 13 amino acids. CDR1 is MNHEY, CDR2 SMNVEV, per germline (reference sequence). CDR3 bases: TGTGCCAGCAGTTTACAAAGGGGCCAGCCCCAGCATTTT. Translated: CASSLQRGQPQHF.

The chain couples TRBV20-1 to TRBJ1-2; no reliable D call. Looked up from germline, CDR1 is DFQATT and CDR2 is SNEGSKA (reference sequence). This CDR3 has 13 residues. V was trimmed by 0 bases and J by 4 bases, leaving 9 bases between them. The CDR3 nucleotides are TGCAGTGCTAGAGATCAAAGGACCTATGGCTACACCTTC. It codes for CSARDQRTYGYTF.

The sample holds a few counts of this clonotype. This chain links TRBV20-1 with TRBJ1-2, with a weak D call TRBD1 (5 bases). The CDR3 is 10 amino acids. V lost 4 bases and J lost 8, with 8 bases in between. Germline V gives CDR1 DFQATT, CDR2 SNEGSKA (reference sequence). The CDR3 DNA reads TGCAGTGCTAAAGGGGCAGGCTACACCTTC. Translated, it gives CSAKGAGYTF.

This chain joins TRBV10-3 and TRBJ1-2; 7 bases are shared with TRBD1. The germline CDR1 and CDR2 sequences are ENHRY and SYGVKD. V dropped 8 bases and J dropped 5; count of bases not matched to a gene: 11. The CDR3 sequence is 14 residues long. Written as DNA, the CDR3 is TGTGCCATCGGGACAGCCCAGGGGGTTTATGGCTACACCTTC. Translated: CAIGTAQGVYGYTF.

A remark on this clonotype: The conserved phenylalanine or tryptophan normally closing the CDR3 is absent here, so this likely arose from a read error. J is TRBJ1-2 and V is TRBV5-1; a possible D gene is TRBD1 (5 bases). Deletions cut 4 bases from V and 8 bases from J, with 18 bases between. CDR1 and CDR2 (germline): SGHRS, YFSETQ. The CDR3 extends over 14 amino acids. The CDR3 region has the DNA TGCGCCAGCAGCCCGCGCCGGGACGCAAAGGGCTACACCCTC. It translates to CASSPRRDAKGYTL.

This rearrangement joins TRBV27 to TRBJ2-5; TRBD2 matches 12 bases. Germline trimming cut 4 bases from V and 5 bases from J; bases unmatched to any gene: 17. The CDR3 runs to 19 residues. Germline V gene data show CDR1 as MNHEY and CDR2 as SMNVEV (reference sequence). CDR3 loop: CASSSISPTSGRSGETQYF. The CDR3 coding sequence is TGTGCCAGCAGTTCCATATCCCCGACTAGCGGGAGATCGGGGGAGACCCAGTACTTC.

This rearrangement joins TRBV29-1 to TRBJ2-5; possible D gene TRBD1, 5 bases. With 4 bases removed from V and 4 bases from J, the gap between germline ends came to 7 bases. Germline CDR1 and CDR2: SQVTM and ANQGSEA. The CDR3 loop spans 11 amino acids. For the CDR3, the DNA is TGCAGCGTTGTTAGGGGAGAGACCCAGTACTTC. The encoded protein is CSVVRGETQYF.